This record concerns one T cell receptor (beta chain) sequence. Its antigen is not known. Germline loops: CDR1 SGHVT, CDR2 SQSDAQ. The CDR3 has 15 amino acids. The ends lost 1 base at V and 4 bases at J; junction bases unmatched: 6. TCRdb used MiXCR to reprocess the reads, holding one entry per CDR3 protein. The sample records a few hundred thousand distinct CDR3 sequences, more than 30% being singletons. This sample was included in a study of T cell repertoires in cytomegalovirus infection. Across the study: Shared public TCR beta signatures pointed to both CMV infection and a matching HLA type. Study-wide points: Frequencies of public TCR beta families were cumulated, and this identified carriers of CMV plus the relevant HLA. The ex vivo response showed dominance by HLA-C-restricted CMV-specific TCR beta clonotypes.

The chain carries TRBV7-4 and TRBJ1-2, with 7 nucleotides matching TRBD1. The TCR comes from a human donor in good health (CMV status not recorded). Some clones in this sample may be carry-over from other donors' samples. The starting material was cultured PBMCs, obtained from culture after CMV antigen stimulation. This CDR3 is CASSLERGRGYGYTF. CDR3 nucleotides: TGTGCCAGCAGCTTAGAGAGGGGGCGCGGCTATGGCTACACCTTC.